A single sample is the source of the 5 T cell receptor beta chains below, sequenced in a study of T cell responses to AZD1222 COVID-19 vaccine. Sequencing was performed with immunoSEQ multiplex PCR; in TCRdb, only in-frame clones are kept and a portion is missing. This table has some 130,000 clones, 80% to 90% appearing once. The sequenced sample was peripheral blood, obtained on day 0 of AZD1222 vaccination. The receptors come from an adult in good health.

The rearrangement joins TRBV28 to TRBJ1-2, with a tentative D call TRBD1 (5 bases). V was trimmed by 5 bases and J by 3 bases, leaving 13 bases between them. CDR1 and CDR2 from the germline V gene are MDHEN and SYDVKM. The CDR3 consists of 14 residues. CDR3 amino acids: CASSEEGWDYGYTF. The CDR3 coding sequence is TGTGCCAGCAGTGAGGAGGGGTGGGACTATGGCTACACCTTC.

This sequence joins TRBV29-1 and TRBJ1-1; no reliable D call. Germline values: CDR1 SQVTM, CDR2 ANQGSEA. Trimming removed 4 bases from V and 5 bases from J, with 5 bases in between. The CDR3 extends over 10 amino acids. As DNA, the CDR3 is TGCAGCGTTGCGGGGACTGAAGCTTTCTTT. Translating it yields CSVAGTEAFF.

This clone has at least ten counts. The V gene is TRBV14, the J gene TRBJ1-2, with D maybe TRBD1 (5 bases). V lost 4 bases, J lost 4 bases, and 10 bases lay in between. Germline V gene lookup returns CDR1 SGHDN and CDR2 FVKESK. CDR3 length equals 13 residues. CDR3: CASSLGTLYGYTF. The DNA for the CDR3 is TGTGCCAGCAGCCTCGGGACTCTCTATGGCTACACCTTC.

The rearrangement uses TRBV10-3 and TRBJ1-1, with TRBD1 identical over 8 bases. The germline gives CDR1 ENHRY, CDR2 SYGVKD. The J segment lost 1 base and the V segment lost 1 base, leaving 8 bases of the junction unmatched. CDR3 length equals 17 residues. CDR3 DNA: TGTGCCATCAGTGAGTGGCAGGGGGCGATGGGGAACACTGAAGCTTTCTTT. Translating it yields CAISEWQGAMGNTEAFF.

The chain combines TRBV19 with TRBJ2-2; either TRBD1 or TRBD2 may supply D (5 bases each). The CDR3 totals 14 residues. The V end was cut by 9 bases, the J end by 1 base, with 12 bases between. Germline V gene data show CDR1 as LNHDA and CDR2 as SQIVND (reference sequence). In nucleotides, the CDR3 is TGTGCCAGCATCGGGGCGGGGAACACCGGGGAGCTGTTTTTT. The encoded protein is CASIGAGNTGELFF.